This TCR beta chain is drawn from a study of T cells after posttransplantation cyclophosphamide (dated by TCRdb to 2015 to 2016). The study in broad terms: Using TRB sequencing, the study followed how the T cell repertoire reconstituted after myeloablative bone marrow transplantation in which posttransplantation cyclophosphamide served as GVHD prophylaxis. Samples from around 40 PTCy-treated patients and approximately 15 related bone marrow donors of those patients were subjected to antigen receptor sequencing. Blood from all 30 or so PTCy patients with 1-year posttransplant specimens was subjected to TRB sequencing. In 3 patients, TRB sequencing was also performed on up to 3 more blood samples taken 2 to 5.2 years after transplant, and in 4 patients, pretransplant blood was also TRB-sequenced. Public TRB sequences were checked against a database of over 3,600 sequences associated with responses to pathogens, tumor antigens, self-antigens and alloantigens. TRA and TRB clonality were tightly correlated in roughly ten samples, so subsequent TCR analyses focused on TRB only.

Genomic DNA was the input for TRB sequencing, which was run either with the immunoSEQ assay at survey resolution or with the hsTCRB kit. The paper's processing steps were these. Initial read processing used immunoSEQ software, and repertoire analyses used the LymphoSeq R package. Clonality was computed as 1 minus normalized Shannon entropy; Gini coefficient was also calculated for each TRB dataset. Phenotypes of unsorted samples were inferred by mapping TRB sequences from sorted subsets of the recipient or donor onto unsorted samples of the same recipient. The table comes from immuneACCESS by way of TCRdb, which keeps in-frame sequences with V and J called. Part of the clones is missing from these tables; in studies checked, under half for an unresolved V gene and the rest for unknown reasons. D and trimming come from the DNA, and the V and J calls and clone size come from that table. There are about 7,500 clones in this sample, and none of them is a singleton. The ten most abundant clones make up more than 9% of the sample.

Reading the germline V gene gives CDR1 SGHTA and CDR2 FQGNSA. The germline V and J ends show losses of 4 bases and 4 bases respectively, and no gene match explains 13 bases of the junction. The CDR3, cysteine through phenylalanine, is 19 amino acids long. The entry retains the CDR3 DNA only, 57 bases that are in frame from base 1. General study outcomes and caveats: Donor-recipient similarity was low at 1-2 months but rose over the first year, and later blood repertoires were often dominated by donor CD8+ memory clones. The TRB repertoires of T cells infiltrating skin or GI tract showed only limited overlap with the TRB repertoires of T cells in blood. Across 45 or so patients, TRB clonality was highly associated with recipient CMV seropositivity and CMV reactivation, and PTCy diversity was similar to diversity in CNI/methotrexate controls.

Note on this clone: What antigen it recognizes has not been identified. No much larger clone exists at a distance of one base, and base qualities are not known.

The sample's treatment or condition, from its label and the paper: high-dose cyclophosphamide on days +3 and +4 as single-agent GVHD prophylaxis. For conditioning, the PTCy patients got busulfan and fludarabine, then a related or unrelated marrow graft, followed by cyclophosphamide on days +3 and +4. PTCy-treated patients came from a prospective multi-institutional clinical trial. Mononuclear cells from peripheral blood and bone marrow were separated by Ficoll-Hypaque density centrifugation and then cryopreserved. The starting material was PBMCs, obtained after allogeneic stem cell transplant with posttransplant cyclophosphamide. This TCR was recovered from a female patient aged 45-65 years who received an allogeneic stem cell transplant from a related donor, was CMV-positive, and had no GVHD. After a transplant, some T cells may be the graft donor's own cells. Recombination linked TRBV7-2 to TRBJ2-3, and 14 bases in between align with TRBD2. The CDR3 region: CASSSTSGRASQHSDTQYF. The bases read TGTGCCAGCAGCTCGACTAGCGGGAGGGCCTCTCAACACTCAGATACGCAGTATTTT. With the portions outside the CDR3 filled from the reference TRBV7-2 and TRBJ2-3 genes, the complete variable region becomes GAGVSQSPSNKVTEKGKDVELRCDPISGHTALYWYRQSLGQGLEFLIYFQGNSAPDKSGLPSDRFSAERTGGSVSTLTIQRTQQEDSAVYLCASSSTSGRASQHSDTQYFGPGTRLTVL.